Each of the 13 T cell receptor beta chains below was sequenced from the same sample in a study of identical twins. TCRdb called the 5' RACE reads again in MiXCR, with one record for every CDR3 protein. The sample includes 1.5 million to 2 million distinct CDR3 sequences, about 30% seen only once; the top ten take roughly 0.3%. Source material: cord blood. These receptors all stem from a newborn girl in good health.

In its sample, this clonotype was seen once. The chain couples TRBV18 to TRBJ2-1; D ambiguous. V lost 4 bases and J lost 3, with 13 bases in between. Germline CDR1 reads KGHSH; CDR2 reads LQKENI. The CDR3 has 15 residues. The DNA for the CDR3 is TGTGCCAGCTCACATCGAGCACCTAGCTACAATGAGCAGTTCTTC. This translates into CASSHRAPSYNEQFF.

This sequence joins TRBV4-2 and TRBJ2-1; the D gene is possibly TRBD2 (6 bases). The J call may be wrong; the DNA end is better matched by TRBJ2-7. CDR1 is LGHNA, CDR2 YNFKEQ, per germline. The CDR3 covers 18 residues. CDR3 sequence reads: CASSQDLQGLNSYNEQYF. In DNA form, the CDR3 reads TGTGCCAGCAGCCAAGATCTGCAGGGACTCAACTCCTACAATGAGCAGTACTTC.

Worth noting for this clonotype: One end of the junction does not line up with germline, which may come from a read error. The V and J genes are TRBV27 and TRBJ2-2; either TRBD1 or TRBD2 may supply D (5 bases each). This CDR3 is 15 amino acids long. The germline gives CDR1 MNHEY, CDR2 SMNVEV (reference sequence). The CDR3 DNA reads TGTGCCAGCAGTTTTTTGGGGGAGAACACCAGGGAGCTGTTTTTT. Protein product: CASSFLGENTRELFF.

The chain combines TRBV4-2 with TRBJ2-4; 13 bases agree with TRBD2. V dropped 2 bases and J dropped 1; count of bases not matched to a gene: 5. CDR1 is LGHNA, CDR2 YNFKEQ, per germline. CDR3 length: 18 amino acids. In DNA form, the CDR3 reads TGTGCCAGCAGCCAAACTAGCGGGGGGGCCGTCGCCAAAAACATTCAGTACTTC. As protein: CASSQTSGGAVAKNIQYF.

Points on this clonotype: Its ends do not fully match the called genes, so a read error is possible. V and J are TRBV14 and TRBJ2-1; either TRBD1 or TRBD2 may fit D (5 bases each). The length of the CDR3 is 16 residues. Germline CDR1 is SGHDN and CDR2 is FVKESK. CDR3: CASRQDGAGYRNEQFF. In DNA form, the CDR3 reads TGTGCCAGCAGGCAAGACGGGGCAGGTTATCGGAATGAGCAGTTCTTC.

Only a few counts were recorded for this clonotype. The V and J genes are TRBV2 and TRBJ1-2, with D tentatively TRBD1 (6 bases). The CDR3 contains 12 residues. V lost 10 bases to trimming and J lost 2 bases, with 11 bases between them. Germline loops: CDR1 SNHLY, CDR2 FYNNEI. The CDR3 is CANSQGNYGYTF. The CDR3 bases are TGTGCCAACTCACAGGGAAACTATGGCTACACCTTC.

The rearrangement joins TRBV20-1 to TRBJ2-1; the match to TRBD2 covers 12 bases. Germline assignment: CDR1 DFQATT and CDR2 SNEGSKA (reference sequence). V gave up 2 bases and J gave up 4 bases; unmatched junction bases: 6. The CDR3 has 16 residues. CDR3: CSARRGLAGIYNEQFF. In DNA form, the CDR3 reads TGCAGTGCTAGACGGGGACTAGCGGGTATATACAATGAGCAGTTCTTC.

The V and J genes are TRBV2 and TRBJ2-7; D gene ambiguous. The CDR3 loop spans 14 amino acids. V lost 2 bases and J 1 base, leaving 9 bases between the germline ends. The V gene's germline CDR1 is SNHLY and CDR2 FYNNEI. The CDR3 protein is CASSEPDMSYEQYF. The CDR3, as DNA: TGTGCCAGCAGTGAACCCGACATGTCCTACGAGCAGTACTTC.

The J gene is TRBJ2-7, the V gene TRBV20-1, with 8 bases identical to TRBD2. The CDR3 spans 15 residues. Trimming at V came to 3 bases and at J to 3 bases, leaving 10 bases not matched to a gene. Germline CDR1 and CDR2: DFQATT and SNEGSKA (reference sequence). The CDR3 loop reads CSARSPSGSRYEQYF. In nucleotides, the CDR3 is TGCAGTGCTAGGAGCCCTAGCGGGTCCCGCTACGAGCAGTACTTC.

V gene TRBV10-3 combines with J gene TRBJ1-2, with 8 nucleotides matching TRBD1. CDR1 is ENHRY, CDR2 SYGVKD, per germline. The CDR3 is 14 residues long. The trim removed 6 bases at V and 3 bases at J, leaving 6 bases unmatched. CDR3 nucleotides: TGTGCCATCAGCCAGACAGGGGTCGACTATGGCTACACCTTC. Encoded protein: CAISQTGVDYGYTF.

There are many counts of this clonotype. The rearrangement links TRBV15 to TRBJ2-1, with D possibly TRBD2 on 7 matching bases. V was trimmed by 0 bases and J by 6 bases, leaving 15 bases between them. The length of the CDR3 is 16 residues. In germline, CDR1 is LNHNV, CDR2 YYDKDF (reference sequence). CDR3 sequence reads: CATSRDSGGLVNEQFF. DNA of the CDR3: TGTGCCACCAGCAGAGATTCGGGGGGCCTTGTCAATGAGCAGTTCTTC.

This clonotype occurred a few times. The chain employs TRBV11-2 and TRBJ2-1, with 12 nucleotides matching TRBD2. CDR3 length equals 16 residues. V lost 0 bases to trimming and J lost 6 bases; unmatched junction nucleotides: 3. The germline V gene has CDR1 SGHAT and CDR2 FQNNGV. Written as DNA, the CDR3 is TGTGCCAGCAGCTTAGAACTAGCGGGAGGAGGCAATGAGCAGTTCTTC. Amino acid sequence: CASSLELAGGGNEQFF.

The gene calls are TRBV27 and TRBJ1-2; maybe TRBD1 (5 bases). Trimming left V 6 bases short and J 3 bases short, with 20 bases between. The CDR3 covers 16 residues. Germline CDR1 and CDR2: MNHEY and SMNVEV (reference sequence). Here the CDR3 DNA reads TGTGCCAGCAGCCCAAGTTGGGGGGGTTATGACTATGGCTACACCTTC. As protein: CASSPSWGGYDYGYTF.